The TCR beta chain under discussion was sequenced for a study of cytomegalovirus exposure and HLA in healthy donors. This PCR relied on a set of 60 Vbeta primers and 13 Jbeta primers. The method was immunoSEQ multiplex PCR; TCRdb's version includes in-frame clones alone and lacks a portion of them. The sample lists about 190,000 clones, roughly 75% occurring once. Study findings and constraints: With later analysis, a missense DCLRE1C variant became linked to TCR beta V- and J-gene trimming. Within the data, a cluster of highly shared sequence variants was likely a sequencing artifact. Researchers reported from a later analysis that most CMV-associated TCR beta chains appeared HLA-restricted. From TCR beta sequences, most subjects' HLA-A and HLA-B alleles were reportedly predicted accurately.

The germline V gene encodes CDR1 SQVTM and CDR2 ANQGSEA. Trimming cost V 4 bases and J 6 bases, with 9 bases left between them. This CDR3 region has 11 residues. Worth noting for this clone: Its antigen is not identified.

Sequencing used PBMCs. The chain uses TRBV29-1 and TRBJ2-5, with D tentatively TRBD1 (5 bases). This receptor was obtained from a man aged 25-40 years in good health and CMV-seropositive. The CDR3 protein is CSVGQGKTQYF. DNA of the CDR3: TGCAGCGTTGGGCAGGGAAAGACCCAGTACTTC.